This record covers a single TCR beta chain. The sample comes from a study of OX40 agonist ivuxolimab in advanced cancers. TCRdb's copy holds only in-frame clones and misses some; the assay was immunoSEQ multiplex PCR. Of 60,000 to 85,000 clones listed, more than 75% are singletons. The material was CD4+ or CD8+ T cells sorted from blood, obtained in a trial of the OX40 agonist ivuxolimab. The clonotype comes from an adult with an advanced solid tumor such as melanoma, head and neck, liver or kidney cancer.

Here the CDR3 DNA reads TGTGCCACCAGCAGAGACCCGGGACCCCTCTACGAGCAGTACTTC. Translation: CATSRDPGPLYEQYF. The rearrangement joins TRBV15 to TRBJ2-7, with D tentatively TRBD1 or TRBD2 (5 bases each). V was pared by 0 bases and J by 3 bases, with 12 bases between. CDR1 is LNHNV and CDR2 is YYDKDF in the germline V gene (reference sequence). The CDR3 is made up of 15 amino acids.